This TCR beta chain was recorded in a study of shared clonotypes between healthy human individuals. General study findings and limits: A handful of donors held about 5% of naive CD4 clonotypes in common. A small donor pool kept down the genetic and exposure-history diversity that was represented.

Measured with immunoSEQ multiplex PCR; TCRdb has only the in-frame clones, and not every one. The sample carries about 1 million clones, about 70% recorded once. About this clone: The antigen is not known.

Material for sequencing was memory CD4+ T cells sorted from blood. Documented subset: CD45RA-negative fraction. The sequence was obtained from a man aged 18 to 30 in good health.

CDR3 loop: CASSLATGASYNEQFF. The CDR3 region has the DNA TGCGCCAGCAGCTTGGCGACAGGGGCCTCCTACAATGAGCAGTTCTTC. The genes are TRBV5-1 and TRBJ2-1; 8 positions agree with TRBD1. This CDR3 comprises 16 residues. V was clipped by 0 bases and J by 0 bases; unmatched bases: 2. Germline V gene sequence: CDR1 SGHRS, CDR2 YFSETQ.